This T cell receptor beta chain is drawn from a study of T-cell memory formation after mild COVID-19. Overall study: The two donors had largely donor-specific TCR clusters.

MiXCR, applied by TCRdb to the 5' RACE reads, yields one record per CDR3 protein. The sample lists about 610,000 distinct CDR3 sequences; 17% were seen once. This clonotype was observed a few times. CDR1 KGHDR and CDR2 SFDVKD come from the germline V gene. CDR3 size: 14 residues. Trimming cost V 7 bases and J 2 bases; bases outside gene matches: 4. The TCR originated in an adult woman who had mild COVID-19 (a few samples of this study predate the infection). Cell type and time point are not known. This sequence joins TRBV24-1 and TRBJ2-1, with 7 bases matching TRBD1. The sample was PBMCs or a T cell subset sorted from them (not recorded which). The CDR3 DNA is TGTGCCACCAGAGGACAGGCCACCTACAATGAGCAGTTCTTC. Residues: CATRGQATYNEQFF.